The 2 T cell receptor beta chains reported below all come from one sample, sequenced in a study of T cells in women clearing cervical HPV infection. This table comes from immunoSEQ multiplex PCR, and its TCRdb copy is limited to in-frame clones, with some not included. This sample's clone table lists roughly 48,000 clones. The source material was blood buffy coat. These receptors originate from a woman aged 18-70 years with a cervical HPV16 infection that either progressed to CIN3+ or cleared (not recorded which).

A remark on this clone: The read halts 3 residues ahead of the CDR3 end, with the missing end drawn from the germline J gene. This chain uses TRBV5-1 with TRBJ2-7; 11 bases are a match to TRBD2. The germline V gene encodes CDR1 SGHRS and CDR2 YFSETQ. The CDR3 covers 16 residues. The V and J ends lost 2 bases and 1 base, in that order; junction bases with no gene match: 5. The CDR3 protein is CASSLNLAGGSYEQYF. CDR3 bases read: TGCGCCAGCAGCTTAAATCTAGCGGGAGGTTCCTACGAG. Full variable domain (missing parts from reference TRBV5-1 and TRBJ2-7): KAGVTQTPRYLIKTRGQQVTLSCSPISGHRSVSWYQQTPGQGLQFLFEYFSETQRNKGNFPGRFSGRQFSNSRSEMNVSTLELGDSALYLCASSLNLAGGSYEQYFGPGTRLTVT.

Comment on this clone: The CDR3 end lies 3 residues beyond the end of the read and is filled in from the germline J gene. This chain joins TRBV28 and TRBJ1-2, with D possibly TRBD1 on 5 matching bases. CDR1 and CDR2 (germline): MDHEN, SYDVKM. V was cut by 5 bases and J by 2 bases, with 9 bases left in between. The CDR3 totals 13 residues. This chain's CDR3 is CASSQGVNYGYTF. CDR3 DNA, as far as it was read: TGTGCCAGCAGTCAAGGGGTAAACTATGGC.